The present entry profiles one T cell receptor beta chain with its context. Its target is not known. The sample is drawn from a study of T cells after yellow fever vaccination. Study-level points and caveats: Primary-vaccination clones mostly resurfaced post-booster (less than 98% CD4, roughly 87% CD8). Shared CD4/CD8 clonotypes were a small share, likely from convergent recombination.

As TCR cDNA was made by 5'RACE template switching, a universal primer site and UMIs were added. TCRdb re-derived calls from the 5' RACE reads in MiXCR, one entry per CDR3 protein. The table includes roughly 330,000 distinct CDR3 sequences, about 4% detected once. The CDR3 length is 14 residues. Trimming took off 2 bases at V and 6 bases at J, with 17 bases between the two ends. Germline CDR1 DFQATT, CDR2 SNEGSKA (reference sequence). The starting material was PBMCs, obtained 5 days after the yellow fever booster vaccination. The rearrangement uses TRBV20-1 and TRBJ2-7, with D perhaps assigned TRBD1 or TRBD2 (5 bases each). The clonotype was recovered from a man aged 18 to 30 who received the YFV17D yellow fever vaccine. The CDR3 bases are TGCAGTGCTAGACCTCCGGGACCCCGTTTCGAGCAGTACTTC. This gives the protein CSARPPGPRFEQYF.